Listed below are T cell receptor beta chains from one sample, sequenced in a study of cytomegalovirus exposure and HLA in healthy donors. Using immunoSEQ multiplex PCR, the repertoire was profiled, and TCRdb retains in-frame clones only, with some absent. Of roughly 180,000 clones in the sample, more than 70% were seen once. Sequenced input: PBMCs. Receptors were obtained from a woman aged 45-59 years in good health and CMV-seropositive. Each CDR3 is given without its conserved first and last residue.

18,TRBJ1-3,TRBV18,ASSPLPSPAALPSGNTIY
14,TRBJ1-2,TRBV21-1,ASSTHRDRGSDGYT
13,TRBJ2-1,TRBV7-3,ASSSSGTGGDEQF
13,TRBJ2-2,TRBV7-2,ASSSGTRFTGELF
8,TRBJ2-3,TRBV29-1,SVDSDTQY
11,TRBJ1-3,TRBV28,ASSRDRGNTIY
12,TRBJ2-7,TRBV4-1,ASSSGREVGEQY
13,TRBJ2-2,TRBV29-1,SVEVGSGTGGELF
9,TRBJ1-1,TRBV29-1,SVDRNTEAF
13,TRBJ2-4,TRBV2,AGRRREAAKNIQY
12,TRBJ1-4,TRBV7-6,ASSSGRGRDKLF
14,TRBJ1-4,TRBV5-1,ASSLRLGLSNEKLF
10,TRBJ1-2,TRBV6-1,ASKLGGNGYT
10,TRBJ1-1,TRBV28,ASRLTGGTAF
13,TRBJ2-2,TRBV18,ASSPPTRVSGELF
13,TRBJ2-1,TRBV6-4,ASSEGTGVDDEQF
14,TRBJ2-3,TRBV9,ASSGDDRVNTDTQY
13,TRBJ1-2,TRBV4-3,ASSPGVSGNYGYT
12,TRBJ2-1,TRBV10-3,AIRGEGAADEQF
13,TRBJ1-5,TRBV28,ASSFQTGGNQPQH
10,TRBJ1-1,TRBV6-6,ASSYEAAVTF
13,TRBJ2-7,TRBV19,ASSGDRQGRYEQY
12,TRBJ2-7,TRBV7-2,ASSSWGGSYEQY
15,TRBJ2-1,TRBV5-8,ASSSYLLGPSYNEQF
14,TRBJ2-1,TRBV4-1,ASSQVGTSVVDEQF
11,TRBJ2-3,TRBV18,ASSPPGTDTQY
13,TRBJ2-1,TRBV29-1,SVEGDRGLGYEQF